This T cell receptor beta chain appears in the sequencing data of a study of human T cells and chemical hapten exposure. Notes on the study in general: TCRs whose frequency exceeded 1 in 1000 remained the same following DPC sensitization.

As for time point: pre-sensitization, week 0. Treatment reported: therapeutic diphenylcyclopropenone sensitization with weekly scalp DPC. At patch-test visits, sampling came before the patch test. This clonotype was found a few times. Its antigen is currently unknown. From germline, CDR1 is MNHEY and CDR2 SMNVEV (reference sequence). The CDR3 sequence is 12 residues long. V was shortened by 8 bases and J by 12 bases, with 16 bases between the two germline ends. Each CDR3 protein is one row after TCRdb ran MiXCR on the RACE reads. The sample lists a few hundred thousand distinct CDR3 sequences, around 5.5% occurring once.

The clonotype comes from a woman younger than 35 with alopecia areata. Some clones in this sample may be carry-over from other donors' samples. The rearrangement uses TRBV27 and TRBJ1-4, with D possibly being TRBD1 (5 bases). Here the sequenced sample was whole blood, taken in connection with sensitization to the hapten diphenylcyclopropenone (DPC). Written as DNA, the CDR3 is TGTGCCAGCCTGGGACCGGACGGCGAACTGTTTTTT. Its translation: CASLGPDGELFF.